Presented here are 28 T cell receptor beta chains from one specimen sequenced in a study of T cell repertoires in cytomegalovirus infection. TCRdb reanalysed the reads using MiXCR and keeps one entry per CDR3 protein. The table shows about 740,000 distinct CDR3 sequences, with around 35% occurring only once. Their target antigens are unknown. The source material was cultured PBMCs, sampled from culture after CMV antigen stimulation. These receptors were obtained from a human donor in good health (CMV status not recorded). Some clones in this sample may be carry-over from other donors' samples.

The chain links TRBV5-5 to TRBJ2-1; D is ambiguous. V was trimmed by 4 bases and J by 9 bases, leaving 17 bases between them. The length of the CDR3 is 14 residues. Germline CDR1 and CDR2: SGHKS and YYEKEE (reference sequence). The CDR3 bases are TGTGCCAGCAGCAGTAATAACGTTGGTACTGAGCAGTTCTTC. This gives the protein CASSSNNVGTEQFF.

This clonotype was seen repeatedly, ten times or more. This chain links TRBV7-2 with TRBJ2-7; D possibly uses TRBD1 or TRBD2 (6 bases each). The germline gives CDR1 SGHTA, CDR2 FQGNSA. The V gene lost 5 bases and the J gene lost 3 bases, with 17 bases spanning the gap. The CDR3 covers 15 residues. The CDR3 DNA sequence: TGTGCCAGCAGCCTCTCCGGGGGCAGTGACTACGAGCAGTACTTC. Translating it yields CASSLSGGSDYEQYF.

In its sample, this clonotype was seen a few times. The chain combines TRBV2 with TRBJ1-3; TRBD1 is a possible D gene (5 bases). Germline V gene data show CDR1 as SNHLY and CDR2 as FYNNEI. CDR3 length equals 13 residues. V was shortened by 10 bases and J by 3 bases, with 13 bases between the two germline ends. CDR3: CATTGTRGNTIYF. Written as DNA, the CDR3 is TGTGCCACCACCGGGACCCGTGGAAACACCATATATTTT.

The J gene is TRBJ2-7, the V gene TRBV28; D is unresolved. The V end lost 6 bases, the J end lost 5 bases, and 11 bases lay between the germline ends. This CDR3 has 12 amino acids. Germline V gene sequence: CDR1 MDHEN, CDR2 SYDVKM. CDR3 coding DNA: TGTGCCAGCAGGTTGGGCCGAAACGAGCAGTACTTC. Translating gives CASRLGRNEQYF.

J is TRBJ1-2 and V is TRBV28, with D possibly matching TRBD1 (6 bases). Trimming left V 7 bases short and J 4 bases short, with 10 bases between. Germline V gene data show CDR1 as MDHEN and CDR2 as SYDVKM. The CDR3 is made up of 12 amino acids. This CDR3 reads CASTGQTYGYTF. The DNA for the CDR3 is TGTGCCAGCACCGGACAGACCTATGGCTACACCTTC.

This clonotype was seen a handful of times. This sequence joins TRBV7-6 and TRBJ1-1, with TRBD1 as a possible D gene (6 bases). CDR1 is SGHVS, CDR2 FNYEAQ, per germline. Trimming stripped 0 bases from V and 1 base from J, with 9 bases between. There are 15 residues in the CDR3. The CDR3 coding sequence is TGTGCCAGCAGCTTAGCCCGCAGGGGGAACACTGAAGCTTTCTTT. Amino acids: CASSLARRGNTEAFF.

The chain links TRBV12-3 or TRBV12-4 to TRBJ1-2; 7 bases line up with TRBD1. This CDR3 region has 17 residues. The J segment lost 5 bases and the V segment lost 5 bases, leaving 17 bases of the junction unmatched. CDR3 sequence reads: CASSKRTGLPKGYGYTF. The CDR3 nucleotides are TGTGCCAGCAGTAAGAGGACAGGCCTACCTAAAGGGTATGGCTACACCTTC.

This clonotype has ten or more counts. The chain links TRBV7-2 to TRBJ1-1; D not certain. The V gene's germline CDR1 is SGHTA and CDR2 FQGNSA. The CDR3 loop spans 13 amino acids. Trimming took off 3 bases at V and 1 base at J, with 6 bases between the two ends. The CDR3 reads CASSFTPNTEAFF. The CDR3 DNA follows: TGTGCCAGCAGCTTCACACCGAACACTGAAGCTTTCTTT.

This clonotype was seen only a few times. The genes are TRBV11-2 and TRBJ2-5; D unclear. V was cut by 4 bases and J by 7 bases, with 7 bases left in between. The CDR3 is 11 amino acids. In germline, CDR1 is SGHAT, CDR2 FQNNGV. The CDR3 loop is CASSSERTQYF. The CDR3 DNA is TGTGCCAGCAGCTCAGAACGGACCCAGTACTTC.

V and J are TRBV4-1 and TRBJ1-5, with D perhaps TRBD1 (6 bases). V was shortened by 2 bases and J by 0 bases, with 17 bases between the two germline ends. Germline loops: CDR1 MGHRA, CDR2 YSYEKL. This CDR3 comprises 18 residues. CDR3 protein: CASSQPPGTPNSNQPQHF. As DNA, the CDR3 is TGCGCCAGCAGCCAACCCCCCGGGACACCAAATAGCAATCAGCCCCAGCATTTT.

The gene calls are TRBV20-1 and TRBJ2-7; 9 bases fit TRBD1. Germline-derived CDR1 and CDR2 are DFQATT and SNEGSKA (reference sequence). V lost 6 bases and J lost 7; bases outside the gene matches: 10. The CDR3 spans 13 residues. The CDR3 DNA sequence: TGCAGTGCCGAAGGGGGACAGGGACGGGAGCAGTACTTC. Translated: CSAEGGQGREQYF.

This clonotype was detected only a few times. The chain joins TRBV20-1 to TRBJ2-1, with 10 bases lining up with TRBD2. After removal of 6 bases from V and 5 bases from J, the junction contained 13 bases not matched to a gene. This CDR3 region has 16 residues. The germline V gene has CDR1 DFQATT and CDR2 SNEGSKA (reference sequence). The CDR3 coding sequence is TGCAGTGCCATTCGCTCCCTCGGACTAGCGGACAATGAGCAGTTCTTC. As protein: CSAIRSLGLADNEQFF.

The J gene is TRBJ1-5, the V gene TRBV7-2, with D hard to call. From germline, CDR1 is SGHTA and CDR2 FQGNSA. The CDR3 is 14 amino acids. Trimming took 5 bases from V and 7 from J, leaving 15 bases between them. Here the CDR3 DNA reads TGTGCCAGCAGCCCCCTCGCAATGGGGCAGCCCCAGCATTTT. Translating gives CASSPLAMGQPQHF.

The V call is TRBV7-6, the J call TRBJ2-3; D gene ambiguous. V lost 2 bases to trimming and J lost 5 bases, with 17 bases between them. This CDR3 spans 16 amino acids. Germline V gives CDR1 SGHVS, CDR2 FNYEAQ. CDR3 protein: CASSLLRAGPRDTQYF. Here the CDR3 DNA reads TGTGCCAGCAGCTTACTAAGGGCAGGTCCCAGAGATACGCAGTATTTT.

This clonotype was observed a few times. The chain is built from TRBV7-2 and TRBJ2-5; 11 bases agree with TRBD2. The V gene's germline CDR1 is SGHTA and CDR2 FQGNSA. V trimming: 5 bases; J trimming: 11 bases; junction bases outside the gene matches: 7. The CDR3 consists of 13 residues. The CDR3 DNA is TGTGCCAGCAGCCCACTAGCGGGAGTAGCTCAGTACTTC. Translated: CASSPLAGVAQYF.

This clonotype was observed a handful of times. The rearrangement joins TRBV5-5 to TRBJ2-2, with TRBD1 matching over 10 bases. Trimming removed 4 bases from V and 4 bases from J; junction bases left unmatched: 10. The CDR3 is 17 amino acids. Germline CDR1 reads SGHKS; CDR2 reads YYEKEE (reference sequence). The CDR3 DNA reads as TGTGCCAGCAGCCCTTTCGGGACAGGGGAGAGCACCGGGGAGCTGTTTTTT. Its protein is CASSPFGTGESTGELFF. The variable domain in full, completed from reference TRBV5-5 and TRBJ2-2, reads DAGVTQSPTHLIKTRGQQVTLRCSPISGHKSVSWYQQVLGQGPQFIFQYYEKEERGRGNFPDRFSARQFPNYSSELNVNALLLGDSALYLCASSPFGTGESTGELFFGEGSRLTVL.

The chain uses TRBV7-6 and TRBJ2-3, with a weak D call TRBD2 (5 bases). Germline CDR1 is SGHVS and CDR2 is FNYEAQ. The CDR3 has 18 amino acids. V dropped 5 bases and J dropped 6 bases, with 27 bases sitting between them. CDR3 protein: CASSAPPATSLPSDTQYF. The CDR3 DNA reads TGTGCCAGCAGCGCCCCTCCAGCTACTAGTTTGCCCAGCGATACGCAGTATTTT.

The chain recombines TRBV5-5 with TRBJ1-1; D unclear. The CDR3 spans 14 residues. CDR1 is SGHKS, CDR2 YYEKEE, per germline (reference sequence). Trimming stripped 0 bases from V and 3 bases from J, with 9 bases between. CDR3 region: CASSLERVDTEAFF. For the CDR3, the DNA is TGTGCCAGCAGCTTGGAGAGGGTGGACACTGAAGCTTTCTTT.

Only a few counts were recorded for this clonotype. The J gene is TRBJ2-7, the V gene TRBV7-8; no definite D call. V lost 5 bases, J lost 7 bases, and 21 bases lay in between. The CDR3 runs to 15 residues. Per germline, CDR1 SGHVS and CDR2 FQNEAQ. Written as DNA, the CDR3 is TGTGCCAGCAGCCCTCGAGGACGGTTGTCTAAAGAGCAGTACTTC. This codes for CASSPRGRLSKEQYF.

In its sample, this clonotype was seen many times. The chain recombines TRBV7-2 with TRBJ2-1; 7 bases line up with TRBD2. The germline V gene encodes CDR1 SGHTA and CDR2 FQGNSA. There are 16 residues in the CDR3. V lost 0 bases and J lost 0; bases outside the gene matches: 2. The DNA of the CDR3 is TGTGCCAGCAGCTTAGCGCGGACTAGCTCCTACAATGAGCAGTTCTTC. Its translation: CASSLARTSSYNEQFF.

This clonotype has more than one count but fewer than ten. V usage is TRBV4-1 and J usage is TRBJ2-3; 13 bases fit TRBD2. J lost 2 bases, V lost 3 bases, and 8 bases had no gene match. Germline V lookup: CDR1 MGHRA, CDR2 YSYEKL. The CDR3 loop spans 18 amino acids. The CDR3 protein is CASSHTPGTSGVTDTQYF. CDR3 in DNA: TGCGCCAGCAGCCATACCCCAGGGACTAGCGGGGTCACAGATACGCAGTATTTT.

This chain links TRBV7-2 with TRBJ2-3, with no clear D. Germline V lookup: CDR1 SGHTA, CDR2 FQGNSA. The CDR3 totals 13 residues. Trimming shortened V by 3 bases and J by 4 bases, and 8 bases separated the two germline ends. DNA for the CDR3: TGTGCCAGCAGCTTCACGGTATCAGATACGCAGTATTTT. As protein: CASSFTVSDTQYF. Based on the CDR3 plus reference TRBV7-2 and TRBJ2-3, the full variable domain is GAGVSQSPSNKVTEKGKDVELRCDPISGHTALYWYRQSLGQGLEFLIYFQGNSAPDKSGLPSDRFSAERTGGSVSTLTIQRTQQEDSAVYLCASSFTVSDTQYFGPGTRLTVL.

The J gene is TRBJ1-2, the V gene TRBV6-1; D is unresolved. CDR3 length: 14 residues. Trimming stripped 3 bases from V and 4 bases from J, with 12 bases between. Germline CDR1 is MNHNS and CDR2 is SASEGT. The CDR3: CASSDPRAPYGYTF. The CDR3 DNA is TGTGCCAGCAGTGATCCCCGGGCCCCCTATGGCTACACCTTC.

This chain connects TRBV28 to TRBJ2-7, with TRBD2 matching over 10 bases. CDR1 MDHEN and CDR2 SYDVKM come from the germline V gene. With V trimmed by 3 bases and J by 5 bases, 10 bases remained unmatched. The CDR3 covers 16 residues. This CDR3 is CASSFLLAGVSNEQYF. DNA of the CDR3: TGTGCCAGCAGTTTCCTCCTAGCGGGAGTGTCCAACGAGCAGTACTTC.

Many counts were recorded for this clonotype. The chain combines TRBV7-6 with TRBJ2-1; D is possibly TRBD1 (5 bases). V was shortened by 3 bases and J by 2 bases, with 11 bases between the two germline ends. The CDR3 spans 15 residues. Looked up from germline, CDR1 is SGHVS and CDR2 is FNYEAQ. CDR3 nucleotides: TGTGCCAGCAGCTTGTACCAGGGAACCTACAATGAGCAGTTCTTC. This sequence encodes CASSLYQGTYNEQFF. Looking up the rest from reference TRBV7-6 and TRBJ2-1 gives the full variable domain: GAGVSQSPRYKVTKRGQDVALRCDPISGHVSLYWYRQALGQGPEFLTYFNYEAQQDKSGLPNDRFSAERPEGSISTLTIQRTEQRDSAMYRCASSLYQGTYNEQFFGPGTRLTVL.

The J gene is TRBJ1-2, the V gene TRBV30; D is ambiguous. The CDR3 contains 10 residues. Germline assignment: CDR1 GTSNPN and CDR2 SVGIG (reference sequence). The V end was cut by 2 bases, the J end by 7 bases, with 5 bases between. The CDR3 reads CAWSSGGYTF. The CDR3 nucleotides are TGTGCCTGGAGTTCGGGTGGCTACACCTTC. The whole variable domain, remainder taken from reference TRBV30 and TRBJ1-2, is SQTIHQWPATLVQPVGSPLSLECTVEGTSNPNLYWYRQAAGRGLQLLFYSVGIGQISSEVPQNLSASRPQDRQFILSSKKLLLSDSGFYLCAWSSGGYTFGSGTRLTVV.

This chain links TRBV29-1 with TRBJ1-1, with 8 bases matching TRBD1. The CDR3 is made up of 13 amino acids. From germline, CDR1 is SQVTM and CDR2 ANQGSEA. The junction had 5 bases not matched to a gene; V was cut back by 3 bases and J by 5 bases. The CDR3 region has the DNA TGCAGCGTTGACAGGGGGCGGGGGACTGAAGCTTTCTTT. It yields the protein CSVDRGRGTEAFF. The complete variable domain, with remaining parts taken from reference TRBV29-1 and TRBJ1-1, reads SAVISQKPSRDICQRGTSLTIQCQVDSQVTMMFWYRQQPGQSLTLIATANQGSEATYESGFVIDKFPISRPNLTFSTLTVSNMSPEDSSIYLCSVDRGRGTEAFFGQGTRLTVV.

V and J are TRBV7-2 and TRBJ1-6, with a weak D call TRBD1 (5 bases). Germline V gives CDR1 SGHTA, CDR2 FQGNSA. The V end lost 4 bases, the J end lost 5 bases, and 15 bases lay between the germline ends. The CDR3 contains 16 residues. The CDR3 spells CASSSFGQANNSPLHF. CDR3 DNA sequence: TGTGCCAGCAGCTCCTTCGGACAAGCCAATAATTCACCCCTCCACTTT.